The rows below give T cell receptor beta chains drawn from one sample of a study of response to subunit inactivated influenza vaccine. From the RT-PCR reads, TCRdb called clonotypes with MiXCR, one entry per CDR3 protein. Of about 580,000 distinct CDR3 sequences in the sample, 14% were seen once. Sample: PBMCs from blood, taken roughly 12 days after vaccination. The source is a man between 50 and 59 years old who received an inactivated influenza vaccine. The CDR3 runs from the conserved cysteine through the conserved F or W. The D gene is left open where the match is weak. The size entry is marked missing in some rows and otherwise reads once, few, many or a size class.

j_call	clone_size	v_call	d_call	cdr3_nt	cdr3_aa
TRBJ1-2	NA	TRBV7-2	NA	TGTGCCAGCAGCTTATGGGGAGACGGCTATGGCTACACCTTC	CASSLWGDGYGYTF
TRBJ1-1	NA	TRBV4-3	NA	TGCGCCAGCAGCCAAGATCCCGGGGGCGGTCTGGGTGAAGCTTTCTTT	CASSQDPGGGLGEAFF
TRBJ2-3	few	TRBV5-1	TRBD2	TGCGCCAGCAGACCACCCGGGAGGAGCACAGATACGCAGTATTTT	CASRPPGRSTDTQYF
TRBJ2-2	NA	TRBV12-3/TRBV12-4	NA	TGTGCCAGCAGCGACAGTTACGAGGTCCCGCTGTTTTTT	CASSDSYEVPLFF
TRBJ2-7	few	TRBV5-1	TRBD1	TGCGCCAGCAGCTCCGGGACAGCCCGTTACGAGCAGTACTTC	CASSSGTARYEQYF
TRBJ2-6	NA	TRBV10-3	NA	TGTGCCATCAGTGAGTGGAGCCCTAGCTCTGGGGCCAACGTCCTGACTTTC	CAISEWSPSSGANVLTF
TRBJ2-1	few	TRBV7-2	NA	TGTGCCAGCAGCTTATCATGGGGTGTTAACTATGAGCAGTTCTTC	CASSLSWGVNYEQFF
TRBJ2-3	many	TRBV18	NA	TGTGCCAGCTCACTAAGGGAATTTACAGATACGCAGTATTTT	CASSLREFTDTQYF
TRBJ2-2	NA	TRBV6-2/TRBV6-3	NA	TGTGCCAGCAGTTACTGGTGGGACCATTTCCCCGGGGAGCTGTTTTTT	CASSYWWDHFPGELFF
TRBJ2-7	NA	TRBV28	TRBD2	TGTGCCAGCAGTTTCTCTACTAGCGGGAAATTCTACGAGCAGTACTTC	CASSFSTSGKFYEQYF
TRBJ1-3	NA	TRBV6-5	NA	TGTGCCAGCAGATATACAGACGACCCTGGAAACACCATATATTTT	CASRYTDDPGNTIYF
TRBJ2-7	many	TRBV7-2	NA	TGTGCCAGCAGCTTGACCAGGAGCTACGAGCAGTACTTC	CASSLTRSYEQYF
TRBJ2-3	NA	TRBV20-1	NA	TGCAGTGCTAGAGAGCCAGCTAGCACAGATACGCAGTATTTT	CSAREPASTDTQYF
TRBJ1-1	NA	TRBV7-2	TRBD1	TGTGCCAGCAGCTTATTACCACGGACCCCCCCGACAGGGAAGTTGACCAGGAACACTGAAGCTTTCTTT	CASSLLPRTPPTGKLTRNTEAFF
TRBJ2-1	few	TRBV5-1	TRBD1	TGCGCCAGCAGCTCTGAGGGGGCCCCCTACAATGAGCAGTTCTTC	CASSSEGAPYNEQFF
TRBJ2-5	NA	TRBV27	NA	TGTGCCAGCAGTTTACTTGGAGGGCCACAGACCCAGTACTTC	CASSLLGGPQTQYF
TRBJ1-5	few	TRBV7-2	NA	TGTGCCAGCAGCTTTCAGGGAACAAGCAATCAGCCCCAGCATTTT	CASSFQGTSNQPQHF
TRBJ2-1	many	TRBV28	TRBD2	TGTGCCAGCAGTACCTACGGGGGACTAGCGGACAATGAGCAGTTCTTC	CASSTYGGLADNEQFF
TRBJ2-1	many	TRBV5-5	NA	TGTGCCAGTTACTCGGGGCAGACCTACAATGAGCAGTTCTTC	CASYSGQTYNEQFF
TRBJ1-1	few	TRBV18	TRBD1	TGTGCCAGCTCACCAAGAAGGGGGCTTGATGAAGCTTTCTTT	CASSPRRGLDEAFF
TRBJ1-2	few	TRBV29-1	NA	TGCAGCGTTGAACCCGGCTACACCTTC	CSVEPGYTF
TRBJ2-3	few	TRBV12-3/TRBV12-4	TRBD2	TGTGCCAGCAGTTTTCCTAGCGGGAGGACCACAGATACGCAGTATTTT	CASSFPSGRTTDTQYF
TRBJ2-7	few	TRBV6-2/TRBV6-3	NA	TGTGCCAGCAGTTACCCCCAGGTCTTCTCCTACGAGCAGTACTTC	CASSYPQVFSYEQYF
TRBJ2-6	many	TRBV20-1	TRBD1	TGCAGTGCTCGACAGGGGCCTGGGGCCAACGTCCTGACTTTC	CSARQGPGANVLTF
TRBJ2-7	few	TRBV6-5	NA	TGTGCCAGCAGTTACTCGTGGACCCAACTCGGAGGGAGCCACGAGCAGTACTTC	CASSYSWTQLGGSHEQYF
TRBJ2-1	NA	TRBV2	TRBD2	TGTGCCGACGGACTAGCGGGATCATATGAGCAGTTCTTC	CADGLAGSYEQFF
TRBJ2-3	many	TRBV7-9	NA	TGTGCCAGCAGCCGTGACAGAGCCACAGATACGCAGTATTTT	CASSRDRATDTQYF
TRBJ2-2	few	TRBV6-1	NA	TGTGCCAGCAGTGAACTCGGGGCCGACACCGGGGAGCTGTTTTTT	CASSELGADTGELFF
TRBJ2-3	many	TRBV4-2	NA	TGTGCCAGCAGCCAAGATATGGTAGCTGTGGATACGCAGTATTTT	CASSQDMVAVDTQYF
TRBJ2-1	few	TRBV28	NA	TGTGCCAGCAGTCTCACCCGTCGGGGATTCGAGCAGTTCTTC	CASSLTRRGFEQFF
TRBJ1-2	NA	TRBV20-1	NA	TGCAGTGCCGTTGACTCCTTCAACTATGGCTACACCTTC	CSAVDSFNYGYTF
TRBJ2-6	NA	TRBV24-1	TRBD1	TGTGCCACCAGTGGGACAGGGGTGAGTGGGGCCAACGTCCTGACTTTC	CATSGTGVSGANVLTF
TRBJ2-7	NA	TRBV7-8	NA	TGTGCCAGCAGCAAGGACGGGAGCTCCTACGAGCAGTACTTC	CASSKDGSSYEQYF
TRBJ2-6	few	TRBV21-1	NA	TGTGCCAGTATAGGGGCTACGCACGGGTCTGGGGCCAACGTCCTGACTTTC	CASIGATHGSGANVLTF
TRBJ1-2	many	TRBV7-2	TRBD1	TGTGCCAGCAGCTTTGCAGGGACAGGGGCCTCTGGCTACACCTTC	CASSFAGTGASGYTF